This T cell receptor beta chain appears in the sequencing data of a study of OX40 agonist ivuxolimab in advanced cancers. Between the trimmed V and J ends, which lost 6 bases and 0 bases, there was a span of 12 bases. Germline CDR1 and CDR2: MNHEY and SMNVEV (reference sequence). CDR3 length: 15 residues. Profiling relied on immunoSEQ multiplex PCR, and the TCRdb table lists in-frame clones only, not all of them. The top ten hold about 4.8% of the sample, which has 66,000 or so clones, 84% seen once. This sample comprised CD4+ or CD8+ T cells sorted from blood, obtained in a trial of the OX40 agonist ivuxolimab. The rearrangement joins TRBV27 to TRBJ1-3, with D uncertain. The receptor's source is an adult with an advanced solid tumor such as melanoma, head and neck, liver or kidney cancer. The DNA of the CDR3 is TGTGCCAGCAGGGAGTACGGAGGCTCTGGAAACACCATATATTTT. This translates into CASREYGGSGNTIYF.